The entry below describes one T cell receptor beta chain. Its cognate antigen is unknown. V dropped 4 bases and J dropped 6 bases, with 17 bases sitting between them. The CDR3 runs to 14 residues. Germline V CDR1 and CDR2: SGHKS, YYEKEE (reference sequence). The sample is drawn from a study of radiation and T cells in renal cell carcinoma. General study results and limits: Baseline intratumoral clonotype presence is unknown without pretreatment biopsies. Top tumor clonotypes rose in blood 2 weeks post-radiation, then contracted.

Time point specified: blood 2 weeks post-SBRT. Stated treatment: 15 Gy SBRT to primary tumor, nephrectomy 4 weeks later. Radiation-treated patients gave blood at baseline, week 2 and week 4. Here immunoSEQ multiplex PCR was the method, and the copy in TCRdb shows in-frame clones only, minus some. The table shows around 130,000 clones, with more than 75% occurring only once. The input for sequencing was blood, taken from a patient whose treatment included radiotherapy and nephrectomy. The chain has TRBV5-5 and TRBJ2-7; no clear D. The TCR was taken from a woman in her seventies with renal cell carcinoma. This CDR3 reads CASSRAGLGREQYF. DNA for the CDR3: TGTGCCAGCAGCCGGGCAGGTTTAGGTCGCGAGCAGTACTTC.